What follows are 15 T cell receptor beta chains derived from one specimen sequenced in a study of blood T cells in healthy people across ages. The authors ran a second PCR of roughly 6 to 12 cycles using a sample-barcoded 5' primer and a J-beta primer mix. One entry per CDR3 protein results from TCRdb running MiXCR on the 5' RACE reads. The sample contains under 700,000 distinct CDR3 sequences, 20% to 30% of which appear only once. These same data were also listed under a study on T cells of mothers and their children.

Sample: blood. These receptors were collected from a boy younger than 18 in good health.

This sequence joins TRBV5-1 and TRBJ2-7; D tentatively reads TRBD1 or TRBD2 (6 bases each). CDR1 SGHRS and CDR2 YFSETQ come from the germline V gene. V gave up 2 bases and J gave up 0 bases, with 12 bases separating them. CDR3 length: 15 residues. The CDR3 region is CASSFKGGHSYEQYF. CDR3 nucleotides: TGCGCCAGCAGCTTTAAGGGGGGCCACTCCTACGAGCAGTACTTC.

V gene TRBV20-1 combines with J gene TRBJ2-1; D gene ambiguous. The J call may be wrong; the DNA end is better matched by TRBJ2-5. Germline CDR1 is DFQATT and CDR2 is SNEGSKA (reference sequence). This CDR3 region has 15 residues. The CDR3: CSARDPRETQETQYF. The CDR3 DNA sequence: TGCAGTGCTAGAGACCCACGCGAGACCCAAGAGACCCAGTACTTC.

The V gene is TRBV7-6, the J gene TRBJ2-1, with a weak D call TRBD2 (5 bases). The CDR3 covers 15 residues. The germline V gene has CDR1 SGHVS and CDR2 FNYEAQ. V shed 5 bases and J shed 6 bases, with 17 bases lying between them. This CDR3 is CASSTREPVANEQFF. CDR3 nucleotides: TGTGCCAGCAGCACTAGGGAGCCTGTAGCCAATGAGCAGTTCTTC.

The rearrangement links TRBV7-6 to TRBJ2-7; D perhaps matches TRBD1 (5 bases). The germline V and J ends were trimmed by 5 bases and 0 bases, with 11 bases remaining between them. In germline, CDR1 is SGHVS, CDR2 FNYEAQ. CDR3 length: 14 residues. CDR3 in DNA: TGTGCCAGCAGCCCAAGACAGACCTCCTACGAGCAGTACTTC. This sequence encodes CASSPRQTSYEQYF. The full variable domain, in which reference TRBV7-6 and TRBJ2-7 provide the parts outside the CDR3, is GAGVSQSPRYKVTKRGQDVALRCDPISGHVSLYWYRQALGQGPEFLTYFNYEAQQDKSGLPNDRFSAERPEGSISTLTIQRTEQRDSAMYRCASSPRQTSYEQYFGPGTRLTVT.

The CDR3 is CASSETGLVNEQFF. For the CDR3, the DNA is TGTGCCAGCAGTGAAACGGGACTAGTCAATGAGCAGTTCTTC. This chain links TRBV6-1 with TRBJ2-1; TRBD2 matches at 8 bases. J was trimmed by 6 bases and V by 2 bases; bases with no gene match: 3. The length of the CDR3 is 14 residues. In germline, CDR1 is MNHNS, CDR2 SASEGT.

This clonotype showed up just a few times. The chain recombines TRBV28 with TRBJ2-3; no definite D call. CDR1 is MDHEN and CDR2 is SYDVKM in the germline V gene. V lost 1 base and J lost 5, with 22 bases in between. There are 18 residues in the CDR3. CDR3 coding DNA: TGTGCCAGCAGTTTATCCTTGGCGTCGGCTAGTGGAAGAGATACGCAGTATTTT. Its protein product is CASSLSLASASGRDTQYF.

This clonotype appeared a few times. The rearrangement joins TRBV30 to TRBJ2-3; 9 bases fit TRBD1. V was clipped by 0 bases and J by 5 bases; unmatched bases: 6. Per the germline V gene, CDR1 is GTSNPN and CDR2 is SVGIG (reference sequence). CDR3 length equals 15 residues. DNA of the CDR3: TGTGCCTGGAGTGTACTGGACAGGGGCATAGATACGCAGTATTTT. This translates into CAWSVLDRGIDTQYF.

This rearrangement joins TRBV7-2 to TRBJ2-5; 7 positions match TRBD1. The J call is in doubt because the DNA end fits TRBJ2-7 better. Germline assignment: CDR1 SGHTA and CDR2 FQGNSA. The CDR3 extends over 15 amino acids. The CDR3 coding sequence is TGTGCCAGCAAACAACGCGGACAGGCCGCCTACGAGCAGTACTTC. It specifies CASKQRGQAAYEQYF.

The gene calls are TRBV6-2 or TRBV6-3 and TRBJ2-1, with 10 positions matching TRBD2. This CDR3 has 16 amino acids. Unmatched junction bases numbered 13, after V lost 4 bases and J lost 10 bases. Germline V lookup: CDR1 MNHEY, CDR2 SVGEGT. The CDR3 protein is CASSSLAGVPDGEQFF. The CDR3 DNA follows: TGTGCCAGCAGTTCCCTAGCGGGAGTTCCCGATGGCGAGCAGTTCTTC.

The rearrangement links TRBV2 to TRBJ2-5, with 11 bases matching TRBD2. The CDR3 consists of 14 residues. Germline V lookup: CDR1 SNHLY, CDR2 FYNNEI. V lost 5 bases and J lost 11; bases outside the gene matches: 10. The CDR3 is CASSPISGRVEQYF. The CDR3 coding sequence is TGTGCCAGCAGTCCGATTAGCGGGAGGGTTGAGCAGTACTTC.

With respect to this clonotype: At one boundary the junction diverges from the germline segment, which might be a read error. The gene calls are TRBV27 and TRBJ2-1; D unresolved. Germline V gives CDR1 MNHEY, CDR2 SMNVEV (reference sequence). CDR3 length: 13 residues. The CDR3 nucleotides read TGTGCCAGCAGTCCACCCCTAGAGGACGAGCATTTCTTC. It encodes CASSPPLEDEHFF.

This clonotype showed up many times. The CDR3 loop reads CASSGTGELFF. The CDR3, as DNA: TGTGCCAGCAGCGGGACCGGGGAGCTGTTTTTT. The V and J genes are TRBV3-1 and TRBJ2-2; the D is unclear. The germline V gene has CDR1 LGHDT and CDR2 YNNKEL (reference sequence). This CDR3 spans 11 amino acids. V was trimmed by 5 bases and J by 5 bases, leaving 3 bases between them. Full variable domain (rest looked up from reference TRBV3-1 and TRBJ2-2): DTAVSQTPKYLVTQMGNDKSIKCEQNLGHDTMYWYKQDSKKFLKIMFSYNNKELIINETVPNRFSPKSPDKAHLNLHINSLELGDSAVYFCASSGTGELFFGEGSRLTVL.

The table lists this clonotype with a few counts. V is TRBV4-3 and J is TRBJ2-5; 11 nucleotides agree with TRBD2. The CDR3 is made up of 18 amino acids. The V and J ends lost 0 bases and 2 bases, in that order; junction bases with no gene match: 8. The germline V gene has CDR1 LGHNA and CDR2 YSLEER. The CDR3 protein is CASSQEVSGGAGQETQYF. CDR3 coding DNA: TGCGCCAGCAGCCAAGAAGTTAGCGGGGGGGCTGGTCAAGAGACCCAGTACTTC.

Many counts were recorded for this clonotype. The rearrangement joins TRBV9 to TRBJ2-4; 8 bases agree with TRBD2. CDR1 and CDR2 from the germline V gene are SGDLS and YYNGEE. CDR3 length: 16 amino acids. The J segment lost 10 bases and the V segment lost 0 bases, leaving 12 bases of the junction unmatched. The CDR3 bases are TGTGCCAGCAGCGTAGGGTTAACGGGGGGGGCAGGGATTCAGTACTTC. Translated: CASSVGLTGGAGIQYF. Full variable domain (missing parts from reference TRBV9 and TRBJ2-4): DSGVTQTPKHLITATGQRVTLRCSPRSGDLSVYWYQQSLDQGLQFLIQYYNGEERAKGNILERFSAQQFPDLHSELNLSSLELGDSALYFCASSVGLTGGAGIQYFGAGTRLSVL.

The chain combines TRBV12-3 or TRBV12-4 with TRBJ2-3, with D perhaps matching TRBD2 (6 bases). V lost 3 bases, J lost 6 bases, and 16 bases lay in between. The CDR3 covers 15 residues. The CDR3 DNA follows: TGTGCCAGCAGTTTTTATGGTCGGGGACTGGATACGCAGTATTTT. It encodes CASSFYGRGLDTQYF.